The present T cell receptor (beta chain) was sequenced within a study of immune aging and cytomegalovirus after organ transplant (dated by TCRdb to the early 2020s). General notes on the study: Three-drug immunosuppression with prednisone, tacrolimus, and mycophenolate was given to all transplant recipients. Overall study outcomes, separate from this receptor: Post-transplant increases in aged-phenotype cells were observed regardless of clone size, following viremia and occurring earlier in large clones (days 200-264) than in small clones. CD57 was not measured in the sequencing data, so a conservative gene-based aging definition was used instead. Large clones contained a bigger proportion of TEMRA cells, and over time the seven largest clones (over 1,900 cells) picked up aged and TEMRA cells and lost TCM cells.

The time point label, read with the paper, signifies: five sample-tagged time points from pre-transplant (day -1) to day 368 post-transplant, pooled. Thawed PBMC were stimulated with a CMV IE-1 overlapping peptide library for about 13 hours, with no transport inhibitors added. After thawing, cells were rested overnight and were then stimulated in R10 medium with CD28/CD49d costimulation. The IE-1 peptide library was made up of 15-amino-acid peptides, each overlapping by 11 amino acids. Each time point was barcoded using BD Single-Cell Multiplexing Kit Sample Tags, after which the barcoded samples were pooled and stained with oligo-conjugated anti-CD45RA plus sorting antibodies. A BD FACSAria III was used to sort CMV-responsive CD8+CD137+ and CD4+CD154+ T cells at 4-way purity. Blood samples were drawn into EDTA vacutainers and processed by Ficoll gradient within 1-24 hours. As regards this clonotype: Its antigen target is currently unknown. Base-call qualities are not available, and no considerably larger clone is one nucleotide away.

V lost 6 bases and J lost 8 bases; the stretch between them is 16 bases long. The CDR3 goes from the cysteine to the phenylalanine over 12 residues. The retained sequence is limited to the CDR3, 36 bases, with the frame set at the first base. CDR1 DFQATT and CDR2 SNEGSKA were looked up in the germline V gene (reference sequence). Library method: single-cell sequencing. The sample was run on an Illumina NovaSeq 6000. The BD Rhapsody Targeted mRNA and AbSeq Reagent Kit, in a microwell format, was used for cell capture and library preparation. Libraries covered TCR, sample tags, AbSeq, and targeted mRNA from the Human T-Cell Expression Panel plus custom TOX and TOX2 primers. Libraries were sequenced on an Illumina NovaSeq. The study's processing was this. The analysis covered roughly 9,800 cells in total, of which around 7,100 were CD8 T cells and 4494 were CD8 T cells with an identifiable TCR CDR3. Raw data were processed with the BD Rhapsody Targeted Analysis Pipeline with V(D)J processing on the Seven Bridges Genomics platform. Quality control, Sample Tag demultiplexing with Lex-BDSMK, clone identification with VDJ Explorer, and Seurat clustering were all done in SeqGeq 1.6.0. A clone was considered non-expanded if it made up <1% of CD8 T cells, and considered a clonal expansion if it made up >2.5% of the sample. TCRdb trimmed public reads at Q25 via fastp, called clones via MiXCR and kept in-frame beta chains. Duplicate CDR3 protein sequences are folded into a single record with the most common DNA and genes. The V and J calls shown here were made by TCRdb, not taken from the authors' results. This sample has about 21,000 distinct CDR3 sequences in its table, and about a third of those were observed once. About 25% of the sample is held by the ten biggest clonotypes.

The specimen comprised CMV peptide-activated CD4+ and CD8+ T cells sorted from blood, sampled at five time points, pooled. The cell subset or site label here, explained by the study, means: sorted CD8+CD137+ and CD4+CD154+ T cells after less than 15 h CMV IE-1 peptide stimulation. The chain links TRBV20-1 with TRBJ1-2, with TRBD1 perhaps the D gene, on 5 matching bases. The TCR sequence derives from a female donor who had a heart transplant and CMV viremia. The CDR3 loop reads CSAPEGPFGYTF. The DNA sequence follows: TGCAGTGCCCCCGAGGGACCGTTCGGCTACACCTTC.